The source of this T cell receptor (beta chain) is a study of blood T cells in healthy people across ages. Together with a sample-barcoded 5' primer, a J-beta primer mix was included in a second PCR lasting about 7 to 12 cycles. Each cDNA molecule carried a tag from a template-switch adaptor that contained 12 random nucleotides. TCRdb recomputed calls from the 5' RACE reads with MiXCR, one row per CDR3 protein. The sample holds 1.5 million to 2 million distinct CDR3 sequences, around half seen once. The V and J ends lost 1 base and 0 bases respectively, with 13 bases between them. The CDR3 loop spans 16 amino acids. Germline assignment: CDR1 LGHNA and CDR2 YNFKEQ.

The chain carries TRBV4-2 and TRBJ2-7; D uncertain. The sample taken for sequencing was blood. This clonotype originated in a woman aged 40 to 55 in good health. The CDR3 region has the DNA TGTGCCAGCAGCCAAGGCCTTGCGGCTAACTCCTACGAGCAGTACTTC. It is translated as CASSQGLAANSYEQYF.